This TCR beta chain stems from a study of T cells in Graves' hyperthyroidism and ophthalmopathy. Diagnoses were established using clinical symptoms, serum thyroxine and TRAb, thyroid ultrasound and orbital computed tomography. The CDR3 covers 13 residues. Trimming removed 0 bases from V and 10 bases from J, with 11 bases in between. Germline V gene sequence: CDR1 SGDLS, CDR2 YYNGEE. Template material for amplifying TCR beta CDR3 regions consisted of RNA transcripts. An initial round of RT-PCR targeting the TCR CDR3 relied on the HTBI primer set. TCRdb analysed the multiplex PCR reads with MiXCR anew, one entry per CDR3 protein. The sample records roughly 380,000 distinct CDR3 sequences, around 13% being singletons.

Sequenced: blood. The gene calls are TRBV9 and TRBJ2-1; D unresolved. This receptor was identified in an older woman with Graves' hyperthyroidism. CDR3 sequence reads: CASSVGIAREQFF. In DNA, the CDR3 is TGTGCCAGCAGCGTAGGGATAGCACGGGAGCAGTTCTTC.